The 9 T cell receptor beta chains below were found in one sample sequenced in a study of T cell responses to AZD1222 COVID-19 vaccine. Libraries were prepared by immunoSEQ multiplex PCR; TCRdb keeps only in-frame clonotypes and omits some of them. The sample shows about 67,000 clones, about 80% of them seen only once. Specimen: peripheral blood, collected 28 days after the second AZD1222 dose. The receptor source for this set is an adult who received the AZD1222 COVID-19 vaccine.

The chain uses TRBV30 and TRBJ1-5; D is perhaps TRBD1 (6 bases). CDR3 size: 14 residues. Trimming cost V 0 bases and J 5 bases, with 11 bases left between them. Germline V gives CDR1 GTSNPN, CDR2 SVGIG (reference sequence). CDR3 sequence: CAWSVRQGYQPQHF. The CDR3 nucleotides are TGTGCCTGGAGTGTACGGCAGGGGTATCAGCCCCAGCATTTT. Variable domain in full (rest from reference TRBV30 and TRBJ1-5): SQTIHQWPATLVQPVGSPLSLECTVEGTSNPNLYWYRQAAGRGLQLLFYSVGIGQISSEVPQNLSASRPQDRQFILSSKKLLLSDSGFYLCAWSVRQGYQPQHFGDGTRLSIL.

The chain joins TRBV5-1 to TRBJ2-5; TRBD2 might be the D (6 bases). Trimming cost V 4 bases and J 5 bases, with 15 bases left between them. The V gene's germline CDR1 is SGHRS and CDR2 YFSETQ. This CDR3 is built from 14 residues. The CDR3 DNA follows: TGCGCCAGCAGCGGGAGATCCGGAGGGGAGACCCAGTACTTC. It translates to CASSGRSGGETQYF.

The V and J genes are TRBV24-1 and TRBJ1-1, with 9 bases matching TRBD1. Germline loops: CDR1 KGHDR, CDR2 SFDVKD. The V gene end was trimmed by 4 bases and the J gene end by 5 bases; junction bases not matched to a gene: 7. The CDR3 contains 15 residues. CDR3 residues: CATSDPDRGRTEAFF. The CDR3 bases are TGTGCCACCAGTGACCCGGACAGGGGAAGGACTGAAGCTTTCTTT.

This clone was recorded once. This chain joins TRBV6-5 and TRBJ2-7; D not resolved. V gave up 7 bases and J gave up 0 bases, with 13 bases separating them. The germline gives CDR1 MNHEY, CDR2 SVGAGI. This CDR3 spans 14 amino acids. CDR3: CASKNLSSSYEQYF. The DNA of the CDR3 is TGTGCCAGCAAAAACCTCAGCAGCTCCTACGAGCAGTACTTC.

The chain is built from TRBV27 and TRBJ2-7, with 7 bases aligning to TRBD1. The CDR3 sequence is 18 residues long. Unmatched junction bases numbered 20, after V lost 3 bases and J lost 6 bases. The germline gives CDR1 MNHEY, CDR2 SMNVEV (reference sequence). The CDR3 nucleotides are TGTGCCAGCAGTTTCCTAACCGCCTCGACAGGGCCGCCGAGCGAGCAGTACTTC. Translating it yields CASSFLTASTGPPSEQYF.

The CDR3 sequence: CSASLGQGQDTQYF. The DNA for the CDR3 is TGCAGTGCTAGTTTGGGACAGGGGCAAGATACGCAGTATTTT. The V and J genes are TRBV20-1 and TRBJ2-3, with 10 bases that match TRBD1. J lost 5 bases, V lost 3 bases, and 5 bases had no gene match. CDR3 length equals 14 residues. CDR1 and CDR2 (germline): DFQATT, SNEGSKA (reference sequence).

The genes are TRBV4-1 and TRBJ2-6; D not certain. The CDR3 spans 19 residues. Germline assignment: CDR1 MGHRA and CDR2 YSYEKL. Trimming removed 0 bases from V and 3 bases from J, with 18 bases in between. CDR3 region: CASSQDQRAAYLGANVLTF. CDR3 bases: TGCGCCAGCAGCCAAGATCAAAGGGCAGCTTACCTTGGGGCCAACGTCCTGACTTTC.

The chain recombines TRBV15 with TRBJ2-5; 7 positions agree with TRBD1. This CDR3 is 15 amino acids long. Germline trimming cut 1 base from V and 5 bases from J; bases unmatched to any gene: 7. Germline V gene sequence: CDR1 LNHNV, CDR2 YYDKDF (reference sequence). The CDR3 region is CATSRGGTVRETQYF. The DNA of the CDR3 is TGTGCCACCAGCAGAGGAGGGACAGTCCGGGAGACCCAGTACTTC.

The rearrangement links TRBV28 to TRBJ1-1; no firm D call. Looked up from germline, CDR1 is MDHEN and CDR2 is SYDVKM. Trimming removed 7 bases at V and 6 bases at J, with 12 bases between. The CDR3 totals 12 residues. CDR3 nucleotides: TGTGCCAGCATCGTGGGAGGGTCTGAAGCTTTCTTT. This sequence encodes CASIVGGSEAFF.